Only a few counts were recorded for the clone carrying this T cell receptor (beta chain). Its antigen is unidentified. The data originate from a study of response to subunit inactivated influenza vaccine. The study, taken as a whole, reports: Authors suggested seasonal influenza vaccinations each recruit few new T cells.

V was trimmed by 0 bases and J by 2 bases, leaving 9 bases between them. Germline CDR1 is LGHNA and CDR2 is YSLEER. This CDR3 region has 15 residues. TCRdb called the RT-PCR reads again in MiXCR, with one record for every CDR3 protein. The data hold around 580,000 distinct CDR3 sequences, with about 14% observed a single time. The sequenced sample was PBMCs from blood, obtained less than 13 days after vaccination. The rearrangement links TRBV4-3 to TRBJ2-3; D is unclear. This sequence originates from a man over 45 who received an inactivated influenza vaccine. CDR3: CASSQDRALTDTQYF. The CDR3 region has the DNA TGCGCCAGCAGCCAAGACCGGGCCCTCACAGATACGCAGTATTTT.